This T cell receptor (beta chain) came from a study of cytomegalovirus exposure and HLA in healthy donors. Study-wide points: Accurate predictions that matched the HLA-A and HLA-B alleles of most subjects were reportedly made from TCR beta sequences. The authors later found HLA-associated TCR beta chains more clonally expanded than equally common others. Altogether, 150 to 200 TCR beta chains were recorded as cytomegalovirus-associated.

Concerning this clone: What it binds is not known.

The PCR made use of 60 Vbeta and 13 Jbeta primers. Sequencing used immunoSEQ multiplex PCR; TCRdb keeps in-frame clones, though not all of them. Among about 200,000 clones listed, roughly 87% were seen once. The trim removed 6 bases at V and 6 bases at J, leaving 5 bases unmatched. The CDR3 has 14 residues. Germline CDR1 is MGHDK and CDR2 is SYGVNS. The specimen sequenced was PBMCs. The TCR sequence derives from a man aged 35 to 55 in good health and CMV-seropositive. This rearrangement joins TRBV25-1 to TRBJ2-2; TRBD1 aligns across 9 bases. The CDR3 DNA follows: TGTGCCAGCAGACGGACAGGGGACGCCGGGGAGCTGTTTTTT. Its translation is CASRRTGDAGELFF.